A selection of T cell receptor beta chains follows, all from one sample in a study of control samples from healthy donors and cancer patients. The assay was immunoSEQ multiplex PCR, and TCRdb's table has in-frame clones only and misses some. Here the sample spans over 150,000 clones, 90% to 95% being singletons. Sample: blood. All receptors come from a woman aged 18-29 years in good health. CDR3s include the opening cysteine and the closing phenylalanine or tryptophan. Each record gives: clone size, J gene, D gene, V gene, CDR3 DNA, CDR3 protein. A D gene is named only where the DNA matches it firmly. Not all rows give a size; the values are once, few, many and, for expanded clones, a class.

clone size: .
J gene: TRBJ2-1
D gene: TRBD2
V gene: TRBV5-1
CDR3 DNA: TGCGCCAGCACCCTTCCGCCTAGCGGGATAGGTGAGCAGTTCTTC
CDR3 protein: CASTLPPSGIGEQFF

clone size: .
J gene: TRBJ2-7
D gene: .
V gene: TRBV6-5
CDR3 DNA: TGTGCCAGTCAGGACAGCTACTACGAGCAGTACTTC
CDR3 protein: CASQDSYYEQYF

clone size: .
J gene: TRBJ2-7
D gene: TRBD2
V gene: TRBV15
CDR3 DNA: TGTGCCACCAGCAGAGATCGACTAGCGGGGGTCTACGAGCAGTACTTC
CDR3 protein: CATSRDRLAGVYEQYF

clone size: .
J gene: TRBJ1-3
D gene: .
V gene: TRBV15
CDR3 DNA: TGTGCCACCAGGCCGCTTTTAATGACAGGCGGCCCTGGAAACACCATATATTTT
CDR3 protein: CATRPLLMTGGPGNTIYF

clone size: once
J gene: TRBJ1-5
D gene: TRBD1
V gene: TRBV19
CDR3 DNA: TGTGCCAGTAGTGGTGTCGAGGGGGCGGATCAGCCCCAGCATTTT
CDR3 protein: CASSGVEGADQPQHF

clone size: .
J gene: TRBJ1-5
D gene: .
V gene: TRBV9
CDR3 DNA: TGTGCCAGCAGCGTAGATCCCGATCAGCCCCAGCATTTT
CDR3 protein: CASSVDPDQPQHF

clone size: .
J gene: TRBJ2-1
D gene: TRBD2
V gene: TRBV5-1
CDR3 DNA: TGCGCCAGCAGCTTGGTAGCGGGAGGGCACAATGAGCAGTTCTTC
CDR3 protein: CASSLVAGGHNEQFF

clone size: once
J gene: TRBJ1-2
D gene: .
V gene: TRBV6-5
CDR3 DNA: TGTGCCAGCAGTTACTCGGCAAACTATGGCTACACCTTC
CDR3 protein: CASSYSANYGYTF

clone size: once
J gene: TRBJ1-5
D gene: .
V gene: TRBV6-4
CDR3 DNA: TGTGCCAGCAGGCGGACAAGTAGCAATCAGCCCCAGCATTTT
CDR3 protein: CASRRTSSNQPQHF

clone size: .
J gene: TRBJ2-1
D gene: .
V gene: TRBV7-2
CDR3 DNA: TGTGCCAGCAGCTCATTACCTCTCCACAATGAGCAGTTCTTC
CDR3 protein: CASSSLPLHNEQFF

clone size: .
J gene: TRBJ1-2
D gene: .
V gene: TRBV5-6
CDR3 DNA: TGTGCCAGCTCTAGGGCGACAAGATACACCTTC
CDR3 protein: CASSRATRYTF

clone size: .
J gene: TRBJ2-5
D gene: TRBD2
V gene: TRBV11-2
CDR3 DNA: TGTGCCAGCAGCTTAAAATCTGTAGGGACTAGCGGGAGTCGAGAGACCCAGTACTTC
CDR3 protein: CASSLKSVGTSGSRETQYF

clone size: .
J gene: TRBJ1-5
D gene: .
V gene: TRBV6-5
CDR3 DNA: TGTGCCAGCAGTTACTCGGGGACATCGAATCAGCCCCAGCATTTT
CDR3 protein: CASSYSGTSNQPQHF

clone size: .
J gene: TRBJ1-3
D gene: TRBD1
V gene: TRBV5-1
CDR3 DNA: TGCGCCAGCAGCCAAGATAACCGACAGGGATCAGGAAACACCATATATTTT
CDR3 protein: CASSQDNRQGSGNTIYF

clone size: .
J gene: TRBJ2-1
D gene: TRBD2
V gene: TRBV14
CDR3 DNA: TGTGCCAGCAGCCAAGAGTTGACTAGCGACTGGGGGGTCAATGAGCAGTTCTTC
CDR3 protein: CASSQELTSDWGVNEQFF

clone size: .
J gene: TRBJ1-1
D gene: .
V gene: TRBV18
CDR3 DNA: TGTGCCAGCTCTCTAGGGGTCCTCGCCACTGAAGCTTTCTTT
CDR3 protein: CASSLGVLATEAFF

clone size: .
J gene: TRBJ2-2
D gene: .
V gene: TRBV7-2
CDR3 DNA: TGTGCCAGCAGCCTCCGGAGGGGGCTCGGGGAGCTGTTTTTT
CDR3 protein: CASSLRRGLGELFF